This TCR beta chain was retrieved from a study of tumor-infiltrating lymphocytes in primary liver carcinoma (dated by TCRdb to the late 2010s). Some background on the complete study: A handful of patients with histopathologically diagnosed primary liver carcinoma underwent surgical resection in China between November 2015 and March 2016. The five patients, three men and two women aged 30 to 69 years, had hepatocellular carcinoma (four) or combined HCC and intrahepatic cholangiocarcinoma (one). The tumors of the five patients were staged as T1-T3 N0M0, with maximum diameters ranging from roughly 4 to 10 cm. Each sample produced about 3.5 to 8 million productive TCRbeta reads, and read depth showed no significant difference between tissue types. The study combined TCRbeta repertoire sequencing, expression microarrays and whole-exome sequencing across five regions of each liver tumor, with adjacent normal tissue and blood. A total of around 35 specimens from 5 patients went through TCRbeta repertoire sequencing, namely 25 tumor regions, 5 adjacent noncancerous liver tissues and 5 peripheral blood samples. Repertoires from technical replicates were highly reproducible, with mean shared-clone rates roughly 0.87 and correlation coefficients above 0.95. On the study overall, not on this receptor specifically: Because only the TCR beta chain was sequenced and unpaired alpha chains were not captured, true repertoire diversity is likely underestimated. Repertoire overlap was higher between tumor regions (mean around 36%) than tumor-adjacent (approximately 17%) or tumor-blood (approximately 15%) pairs, consistent with antigen-driven expansion. Comparison of CD4+ and CD8+ T cell repertoires was precluded by the use of bulk unsorted samples. The study included only four or five patients, and the authors note findings should be validated in a larger study. The top 250 clones made up a significantly larger repertoire fraction in tumors than in blood (p = 0.039).

CDR1 and CDR2 are drawn from the germline V gene: SGHRS, YFSETQ. Trimming takes 7 bases from V and 0 bases from J, and the germline ends sit 13 bases apart. The CDR3 holds 14 amino acids from the cysteine to the phenylalanine. Here the CDR3 DNA is all that survives: 42 bases in frame from base 1. With respect to this clonotype: Its antigen remains unidentified. No clone much larger than this one lies a single base away; base qualities are absent.

TRIzol reagent was used to extract blood RNA from unsorted whole blood, while the DNeasy Blood & Tissue kit provided the germline DNA. At the time of sampling, the patients had chronic HBV infection and had not received any treatment. Before surgery, 3.5 to 4 milliliters of peripheral blood were drawn into K2EDTA tubes. TCRbeta-specific cDNA was reverse-transcribed from roughly 500 ng total RNA using a constant-region primer and ProtoScript II reverse transcriptase. TCRbeta libraries were built with three nested multiplex PCR rounds, a slightly modified ARM-PCR procedure. The first two PCR rounds used multiplex TRBV1-TRBV30 forward primers with a Cbeta reverse primer, each for roughly 11 cycles. Sample barcodes and Illumina adapters were added in a final 25-cycle PCR using Deep VentR polymerase. Before sequencing, amplicons between 200 and 500 bp were purified from gel using a QIAquick gel extraction kit. TCRbeta amplicons were sequenced on an Illumina HiSeq 2500 with 250-bp paired-end reads. Concerning the study's data processing: Quality trimming of reads was performed with Trimmomatic v0.33, and paired reads were merged with FLASH v1.2.11 so that full CDR3 sequences could be recovered. V, D and J germline segments were assigned to the rearranged TCRbeta sequences by MiGEC v1.2.1b. Clonotype statistics, along with Shannon-Wiener diversity indices, were calculated using VDJtools v1.0.0. Except for diversity analysis, only the 250 most abundant clonotypes of each sample were used in subsequent analyses to reduce sampling bias. Starting from the raw public reads, TCRdb applied fastp trimming at Q25, assembled clones with MiXCR and retained in-frame beta chains. Identical CDR3 protein sequences are pooled into one entry, listed with their most common genes and DNA. These V and J calls derive from TCRdb rather than the authors' analysis. For this sample the table gives about 200,000 distinct CDR3 sequences, of which roughly 61% were detected only once. Together, the top ten hold 6% to 8.5% of the sample.

Sequencing used peripheral blood. The sequence links TRBV5-1 to TRBJ2-5, with the D segment identity uncertain. The clonotype originates from an older woman with primary liver carcinoma and hepatitis B virus infection. The nucleotide sequence reads as follows: TGCGCCAGCTGCGTCCCTCCGGACCAAGAGACCCAGTACTTC. This codes for CASCVPPDQETQYF.